Below are 8 T cell receptor beta chains sequenced from a single sample in a study of cytomegalovirus exposure and HLA in healthy donors. The PCR contained 60 Vbeta and 13 Jbeta primers. Generated by immunoSEQ multiplex PCR, the TCRdb table keeps only in-frame clones and is missing some. The repertoire includes 95,000 to 150,000 clones, 74% of them detected once, and 3.5% to 4.5% sits in the top ten. Sequencing input: PBMCs. The receptors were sampled from a man between 40 and 49 years old in good health and CMV-seropositive.

The V gene is TRBV7-2, the J gene TRBJ2-7; 8 bases fit TRBD2. CDR1 is SGHTA and CDR2 is FQGNSA in the germline V gene. The CDR3 contains 14 residues. Trimming took 4 bases from V and 6 from J; bases not matched to a gene: 8. CDR3 region: CASSSNSGTFEQYF. DNA of the CDR3: TGTGCCAGCAGCTCTAATAGCGGGACCTTCGAGCAGTACTTC.

V and J are TRBV15 and TRBJ1-4; D may be TRBD1 (6 bases). V was trimmed by 3 bases and J by 3 bases, leaving 14 bases between them. The germline V gene encodes CDR1 LNHNV and CDR2 YYDKDF (reference sequence). CDR3 size: 16 residues. CDR3 residues: CATSSDPGQPNEKLFF. DNA of the CDR3: TGTGCCACCAGCAGTGACCCGGGACAACCTAATGAAAAACTGTTTTTT.

The table lists this clone with a few counts. V usage is TRBV30 and J usage is TRBJ2-7; 7 positions agree with TRBD1. Germline V lookup: CDR1 GTSNPN, CDR2 SVGIG (reference sequence). The CDR3 is 11 residues long. V trimming: 6 bases; J trimming: 3 bases; junction bases outside the gene matches: 2. CDR3 nucleotides: TGTGCCTGCACAGGGGTCTACGAGCAGTACTTC. Translated, it gives CACTGVYEQYF.

The chain carries TRBV5-1 and TRBJ2-5, with 7 bases lining up with TRBD2. V shed 2 bases, J shed 1 base, and the junction held 8 bases outside the gene matches. The CDR3 covers 16 residues. Per germline, CDR1 SGHRS and CDR2 YFSETQ. In DNA, the CDR3 is TGCGCCAGCAGCTTCGGGGGGACGTACGGCCAAGAGACCCAGTACTTC. This sequence encodes CASSFGGTYGQETQYF.

With regard to this clone: An end of the junction does not agree with germline; a read error may underlie this. The CDR3 sequence: CASSLSSGANVLTF. The CDR3 bases are TGTGCTAGCAGCCTTTCCTCTGGGGCCAACGTCCTGACTTTC. This rearrangement joins TRBV7-7 to TRBJ2-6; D remains unclear. The CDR3 runs 14 residues. Germline V lookup: CDR1 SSHAT, CDR2 FNYEAQ (reference sequence).

This clone was counted between two and nine times. The rearrangement links TRBV5-1 to TRBJ2-1; 7 nucleotides agree with TRBD2. With 2 bases clipped from V and 5 bases from J, the junction kept 7 bases outside the gene matches. This CDR3 region has 15 residues. Germline CDR1 SGHRS, CDR2 YFSETQ. CDR3 protein: CASSLYSGPNNEQFF. DNA of the CDR3: TGCGCCAGCAGCTTATATAGCGGGCCTAACAATGAGCAGTTCTTC.

The chain has TRBV7-3 and TRBJ2-6; D gene uncertain. The CDR3 consists of 15 residues. Germline V gene data show CDR1 as SGHTA and CDR2 as FQGTGA. V was cut by 2 bases and J by 4 bases, with 9 bases left in between. CDR3 bases: TGTGCCAGCAGCTTAGCCCCAGGAGGGGCCAACGTCCTGACTTTC. Its protein is CASSLAPGGANVLTF.

This clone was detected only a few times. V is TRBV18 and J is TRBJ2-3; 11 bases fit TRBD2. The CDR3 length is 18 residues. The ends lost 2 bases at V and 4 bases at J; junction bases unmatched: 11. Germline V lookup: CDR1 KGHSH, CDR2 LQKENI. DNA for the CDR3: TGTGCCAGCTCACCAGGTCTAGCGGGAGGACCGTTGGCAGATACGCAGTATTTT. Protein product: CASSPGLAGGPLADTQYF.